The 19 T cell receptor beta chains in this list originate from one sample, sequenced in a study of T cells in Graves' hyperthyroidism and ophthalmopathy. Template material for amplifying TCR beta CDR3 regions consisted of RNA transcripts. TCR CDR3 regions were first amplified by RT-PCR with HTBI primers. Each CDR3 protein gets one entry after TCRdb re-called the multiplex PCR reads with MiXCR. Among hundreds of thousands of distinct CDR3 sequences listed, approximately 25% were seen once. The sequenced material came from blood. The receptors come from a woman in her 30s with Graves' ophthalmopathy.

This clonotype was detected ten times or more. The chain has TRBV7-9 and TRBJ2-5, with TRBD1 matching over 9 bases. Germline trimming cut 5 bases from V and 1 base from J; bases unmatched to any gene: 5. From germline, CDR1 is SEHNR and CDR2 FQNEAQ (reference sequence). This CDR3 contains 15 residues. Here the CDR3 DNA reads TGTGCCAGCAGCCCAATGACAGGGGGCCAAGAGACCCAGTACTTC. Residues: CASSPMTGGQETQYF.

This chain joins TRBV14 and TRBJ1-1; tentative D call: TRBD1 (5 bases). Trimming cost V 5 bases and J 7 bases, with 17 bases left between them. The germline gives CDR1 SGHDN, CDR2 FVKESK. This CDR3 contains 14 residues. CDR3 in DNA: TGTGCCAGCAGCTCTCGGACACGGCGGGGTGAAGCTTTCTTT. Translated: CASSSRTRRGEAFF.

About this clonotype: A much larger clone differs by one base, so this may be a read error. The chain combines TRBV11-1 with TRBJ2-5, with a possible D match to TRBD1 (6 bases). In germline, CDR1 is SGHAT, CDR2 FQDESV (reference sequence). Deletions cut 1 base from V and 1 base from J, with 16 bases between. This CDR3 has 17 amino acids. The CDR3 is CASSLDRCGQSQETQYF. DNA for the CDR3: TGTGCCAGCAGCTTAGACCGGTGTGGACAGAGCCAAGAGACCCAGTACTTC.

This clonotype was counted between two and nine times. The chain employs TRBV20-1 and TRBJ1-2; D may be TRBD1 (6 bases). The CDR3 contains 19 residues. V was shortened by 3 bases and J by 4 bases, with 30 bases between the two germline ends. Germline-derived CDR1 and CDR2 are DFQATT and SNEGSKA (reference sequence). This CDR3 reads CSARDRDTIGELRVYGYTF. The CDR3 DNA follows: TGCAGTGCTAGGGACCGGGACACAATTGGGGAATTGAGGGTCTATGGCTACACCTTC.

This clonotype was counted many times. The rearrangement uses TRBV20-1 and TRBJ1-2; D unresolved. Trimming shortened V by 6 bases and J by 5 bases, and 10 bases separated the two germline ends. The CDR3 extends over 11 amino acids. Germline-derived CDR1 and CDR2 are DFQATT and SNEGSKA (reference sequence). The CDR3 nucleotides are TGCAGTGCCCCTCTACAGTATGGCTACACCTTC. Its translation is CSAPLQYGYTF.

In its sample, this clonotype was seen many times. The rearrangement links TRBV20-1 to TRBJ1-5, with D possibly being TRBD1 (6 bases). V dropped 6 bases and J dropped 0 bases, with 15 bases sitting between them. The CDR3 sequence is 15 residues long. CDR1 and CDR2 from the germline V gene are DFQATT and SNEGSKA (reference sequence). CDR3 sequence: CSAVGTSYSNQPQHF. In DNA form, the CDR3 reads TGCAGTGCGGTCGGGACAAGCTATAGCAATCAGCCCCAGCATTTT.

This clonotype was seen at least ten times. CDR3 nucleotide sequence: TGTGCCAGCAGAGGGACAGGGGTGGTCACAGATACGCAGTATTTT. It encodes CASRGTGVVTDTQYF. V gene TRBV25-1 combines with J gene TRBJ2-3; 10 nucleotides agree with TRBD1. This CDR3 comprises 15 residues. The junction had 5 bases not matched to a gene; V was cut back by 6 bases and J by 2 bases. The germline CDR1 and CDR2 sequences are MGHDK and SYGVNS.

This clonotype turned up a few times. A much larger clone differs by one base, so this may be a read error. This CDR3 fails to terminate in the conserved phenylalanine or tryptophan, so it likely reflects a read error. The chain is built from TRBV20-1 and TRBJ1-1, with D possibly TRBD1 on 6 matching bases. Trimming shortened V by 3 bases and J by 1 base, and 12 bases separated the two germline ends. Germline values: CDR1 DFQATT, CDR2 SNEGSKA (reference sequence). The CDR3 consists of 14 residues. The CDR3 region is CSASRGAPNTEAFL. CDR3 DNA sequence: TGCAGTGCTAGCCGGGGGGCCCCGAACACTGAAGCTTTCCTT.

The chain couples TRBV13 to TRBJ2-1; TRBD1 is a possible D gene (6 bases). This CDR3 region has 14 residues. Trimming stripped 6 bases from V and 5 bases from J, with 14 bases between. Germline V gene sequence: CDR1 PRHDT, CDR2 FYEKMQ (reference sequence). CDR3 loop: CASSLRGVDNEQFF. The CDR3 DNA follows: TGTGCCAGCAGTCTCAGGGGCGTCGACAATGAGCAGTTCTTC.

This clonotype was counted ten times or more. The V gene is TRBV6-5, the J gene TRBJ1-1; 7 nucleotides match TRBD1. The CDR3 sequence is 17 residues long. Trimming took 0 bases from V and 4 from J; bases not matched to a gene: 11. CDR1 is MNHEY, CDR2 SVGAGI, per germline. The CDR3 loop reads CASSYSRQGGISTEAFF. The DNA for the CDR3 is TGTGCCAGCAGTTACTCGAGACAGGGCGGAATTTCCACTGAAGCTTTCTTT.

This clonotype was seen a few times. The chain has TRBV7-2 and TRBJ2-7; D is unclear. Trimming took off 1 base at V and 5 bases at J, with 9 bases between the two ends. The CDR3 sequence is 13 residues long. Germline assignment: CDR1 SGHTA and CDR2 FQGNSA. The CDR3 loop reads CASSLGPKDEQYF. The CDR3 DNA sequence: TGTGCCAGCAGCTTAGGGCCGAAAGACGAGCAGTACTTC.

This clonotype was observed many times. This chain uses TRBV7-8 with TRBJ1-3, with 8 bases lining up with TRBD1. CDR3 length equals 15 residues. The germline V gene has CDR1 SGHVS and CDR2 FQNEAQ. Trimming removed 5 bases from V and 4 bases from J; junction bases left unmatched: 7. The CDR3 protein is CASSPTGGTGNTIYF. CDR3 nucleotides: TGTGCCAGCAGCCCAACAGGGGGGACGGGAAACACCATATATTTT.

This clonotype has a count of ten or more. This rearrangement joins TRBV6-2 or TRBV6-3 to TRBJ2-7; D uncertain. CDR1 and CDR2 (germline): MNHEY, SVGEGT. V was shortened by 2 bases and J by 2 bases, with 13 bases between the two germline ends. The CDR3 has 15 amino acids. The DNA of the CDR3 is TGTGCCAGCAGTTACGAGCAGGATATTGCCTACGAGCAGTACTTC. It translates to CASSYEQDIAYEQYF.

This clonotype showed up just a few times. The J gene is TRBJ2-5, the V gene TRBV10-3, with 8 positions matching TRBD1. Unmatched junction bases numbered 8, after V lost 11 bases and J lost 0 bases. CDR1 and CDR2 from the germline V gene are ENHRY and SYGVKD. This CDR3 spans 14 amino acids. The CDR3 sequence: CAVAPDRDQETQYF. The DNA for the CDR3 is TGTGCCGTAGCTCCGGACAGGGACCAAGAGACCCAGTACTTC.

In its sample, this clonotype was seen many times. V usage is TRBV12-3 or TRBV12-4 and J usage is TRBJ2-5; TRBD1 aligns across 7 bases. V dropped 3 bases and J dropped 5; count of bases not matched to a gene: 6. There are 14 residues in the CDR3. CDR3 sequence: CASSFGDSRETQYF. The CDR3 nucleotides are TGTGCCAGCAGTTTTGGGGACAGCCGGGAGACCCAGTACTTC.

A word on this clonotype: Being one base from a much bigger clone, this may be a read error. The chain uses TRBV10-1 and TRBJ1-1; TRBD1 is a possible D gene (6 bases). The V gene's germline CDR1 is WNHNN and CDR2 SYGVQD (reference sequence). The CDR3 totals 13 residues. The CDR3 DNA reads TGCGCCAGCACCCTGGACAGTAACACTGAAGCTCTCTTT. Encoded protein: CASTLDSNTEALF.

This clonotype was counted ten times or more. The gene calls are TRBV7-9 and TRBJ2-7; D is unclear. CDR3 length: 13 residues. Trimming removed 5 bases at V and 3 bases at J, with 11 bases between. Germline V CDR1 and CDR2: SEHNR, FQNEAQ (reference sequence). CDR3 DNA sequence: TGTGCCAGCAGCCCCCGACTGTACTACGAGCAGTACTTC. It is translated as CASSPRLYYEQYF. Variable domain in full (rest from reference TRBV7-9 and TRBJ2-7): DTGVSQNPRHKITKRGQNVTFRCDPISEHNRLYWYRQTLGQGPEFLTYFQNEAQLEKSRLLSDRFSAERPKGSFSTLEIQRTEQGDSAMYLCASSPRLYYEQYFGPGTRLTVT.

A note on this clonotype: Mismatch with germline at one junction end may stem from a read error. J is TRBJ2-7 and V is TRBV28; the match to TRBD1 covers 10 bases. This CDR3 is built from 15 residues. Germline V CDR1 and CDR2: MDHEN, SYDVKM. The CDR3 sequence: CASSFLDRGSYDQYF. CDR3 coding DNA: TGTGCCAGCAGTTTCCTGGACAGGGGGTCCTACGATCAGTACTTC.

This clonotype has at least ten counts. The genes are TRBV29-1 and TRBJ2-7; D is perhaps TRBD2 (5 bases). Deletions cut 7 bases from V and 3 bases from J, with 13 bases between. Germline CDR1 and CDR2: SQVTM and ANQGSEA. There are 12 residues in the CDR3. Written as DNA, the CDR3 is TGCAGCGCCATGAGGGAAAACTACGAGCAGTACTTC. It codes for CSAMRENYEQYF.